What follows are 12 T cell receptor beta chains derived from one specimen sequenced in a study of shared clonotypes between healthy human individuals. Only in-frame clones appear in the TCRdb table, and some are missing; sequencing was by immunoSEQ multiplex PCR. The sample records millions of clones, approximately 93% being singletons. The sample comprised naive CD4+ T cells from PBMCs. The sample's subset: CD45RA+ positively selected. The receptor source for this set is a man aged 18 to 35 in good health. Some clones in this sample may be carry-over from other donors' samples.

This clone was picked up a small number of times. The rearrangement links TRBV4-1 to TRBJ1-1; D gene unclear. Germline lookup yields CDR1 MGHRA and CDR2 YSYEKL. The CDR3 spans 13 residues. V was cut by 3 bases and J by 1 base, with 6 bases left in between. The DNA for the CDR3 is TGCGCCAGCAGCCAGGACCCGAACACTGAAGCTTTCTTT. The encoded protein is CASSQDPNTEAFF.

Regarding this clone: The sample contains more than one DNA sequence encoding this CDR3. V is TRBV30 and J is TRBJ1-2; 10 positions match TRBD1. V dropped 2 bases and J dropped 1; count of bases not matched to a gene: 1. The length of the CDR3 is 14 residues. Germline V lookup: CDR1 GTSNPN, CDR2 SVGIG (reference sequence). The CDR3 here is CAWSRDRGNYGYTF. The CDR3 nucleotides are TGTGCCTGGAGTAGGGACAGGGGTAACTATGGCTACACCTTC.

This clone came up a few times. The rearrangement joins TRBV7-9 to TRBJ1-2, with 8 nucleotides matching TRBD1. Germline values: CDR1 SEHNR, CDR2 FQNEAQ (reference sequence). V lost 5 bases to trimming and J lost 4 bases; unmatched junction nucleotides: 12. The CDR3 runs to 16 residues. The CDR3 DNA reads TGTGCCAGCAGCCCAGGACAGGGAATGGGGCCCTATGGCTACACCTTC. Its protein product is CASSPGQGMGPYGYTF.

About this clone: Other nucleotide sequences from this sample produce the same CDR3. The chain recombines TRBV5-1 with TRBJ2-1; 10 positions agree with TRBD2. This CDR3 region has 14 residues. CDR1 and CDR2 (germline): SGHRS, YFSETQ. Trimming at V came to 5 bases and at J to 5 bases, leaving 4 bases not matched to a gene. The CDR3, as DNA: TGCGCCAGCAGACGGACTAGCGGCAACAATGAGCAGTTCTTC. It yields the protein CASRRTSGNNEQFF. The whole variable domain, remainder taken from reference TRBV5-1 and TRBJ2-1, is KAGVTQTPRYLIKTRGQQVTLSCSPISGHRSVSWYQQTPGQGLQFLFEYFSETQRNKGNFPGRFSGRQFSNSRSEMNVSTLELGDSALYLCASRRTSGNNEQFFGPGTRLTVL.

This chain joins TRBV19 and TRBJ1-3; no definite D call. Trimming took 3 bases from V and 2 from J, leaving 8 bases between them. This CDR3 comprises 14 residues. Germline V gives CDR1 LNHDA, CDR2 SQIVND (reference sequence). In nucleotides, the CDR3 is TGTGCCAGTAGTATGGAGGGCACTGGAAACACCATATATTTT. It yields the protein CASSMEGTGNTIYF. The complete variable domain, with remaining parts taken from reference TRBV19 and TRBJ1-3, reads DGGITQSPKYLFRKEGQNVTLSCEQNLNHDAMYWYRQDPGQGLRLIYYSQIVNDFQKGDIAEGYSVSREKKESFPLTVTSAQKNPTAFYLCASSMEGTGNTIYFGEGSWLTVV.

V and J are TRBV19 and TRBJ1-3; 7 bases fit TRBD1. The trim removed 6 bases at V and 3 bases at J, leaving 8 bases unmatched. The CDR3 contains 15 residues. CDR1 and CDR2 (germline): LNHDA, SQIVND (reference sequence). The CDR3 loop reads CASSTDREGGNTIYF. CDR3 coding DNA: TGTGCCAGTAGCACCGACAGGGAGGGTGGAAACACCATATATTTT.

The chain is built from TRBV6-1 and TRBJ1-2; D not resolved. V lost 8 bases and J lost 5, with 15 bases in between. The CDR3 runs 13 residues. CDR1 is MNHNS, CDR2 SASEGT, per germline. The CDR3 coding sequence is TGTGCCAGCCTCACACAGCGAAGTTATGGCTACACCTTC. Its protein is CASLTQRSYGYTF.

The chain couples TRBV29-1 to TRBJ2-7; TRBD1 aligns across 8 bases. There are 12 residues in the CDR3. The V gene's germline CDR1 is SQVTM and CDR2 ANQGSEA. The ends lost 7 bases at V and 5 bases at J; junction bases unmatched: 7. CDR3 protein: CSARGQGNEQYF. The CDR3 DNA reads as TGCAGCGCCCGAGGACAGGGTAACGAGCAGTACTTC.

The gene calls are TRBV28 and TRBJ2-7; TRBD1 matches 10 bases. This CDR3 has 17 residues. Germline assignment: CDR1 MDHEN and CDR2 SYDVKM. The ends lost 1 base at V and 4 bases at J; junction bases unmatched: 10. The CDR3 nucleotides read TGTGCCAGCAGTTTATTGGAGGGGACAGGGGTGTTTTACGAGCAGTACTTC. As protein: CASSLLEGTGVFYEQYF.

V usage is TRBV5-1 and J usage is TRBJ2-7; D ambiguous. V gave up 0 bases and J gave up 2 bases, with 9 bases separating them. CDR3 length: 14 residues. Germline CDR1 SGHRS, CDR2 YFSETQ. The CDR3 sequence: CASSLAPRTYEQYF. The CDR3 DNA reads as TGCGCCAGCAGCTTGGCTCCCAGGACCTACGAGCAGTACTTC.

V usage is TRBV21-1 and J usage is TRBJ2-7; the tabulated D call, TRBD1, remains unverified against the DNA. TRBV21-1 is a pseudogene locus. The CDR3 consists of 15 residues. As DNA, the CDR3 is TGTGCCAGCAGCAACGGACAGGGGCGAACCTACGAGCAGTACTTC. Residues: CASSNGQGRTYEQYF.

The count of this clone is one. The J gene is TRBJ2-5, the V gene TRBV9; D gene uncertain. V lost 0 bases, J lost 5 bases, and 14 bases lay in between. Germline V CDR1 and CDR2: SGDLS, YYNGEE. The length of the CDR3 is 15 residues. The CDR3 here is CASSVGLVDDETQYF. CDR3 sequence (DNA): TGTGCCAGCAGCGTAGGTCTAGTAGACGACGAGACCCAGTACTTC.